The 17 T cell receptor beta chains below come from one sample, sequenced in a study of siplizumab effects on memory and regulatory T cells. Produced via immunoSEQ multiplex PCR; TCRdb's table is partial and in-frame only. The sample holds 95,000 to 100,000 clones, about 90% seen once. Sequenced sample: non-Treg CD4+ T cells sorted from blood. All receptors derive from a human donor in good health.

The chain joins TRBV6-6 to TRBJ2-7; D call uncertain. Trimming took 4 bases from V and 4 from J, leaving 5 bases between them. Germline V gene lookup returns CDR1 MNHNY and CDR2 SVGAGI (reference sequence). CDR3 length: 11 residues. This CDR3 reads CASSWSYEQYF. CDR3 coding DNA: TGTGCCAGCAGTTGGTCTTACGAGCAGTACTTC.

V usage is TRBV6-4 and J usage is TRBJ2-3; D gene unclear. The CDR3 has 11 residues. Germline CDR1 MRHNA, CDR2 SNTAGT. The germline V and J ends were trimmed by 10 bases and 7 bases, with 12 bases remaining between them. DNA for the CDR3: TGTGCCACCGGAACGAAAAATACGCAGTATTTT. This translates into CATGTKNTQYF.

This chain connects TRBV2 to TRBJ2-1; D ambiguous. V was clipped by 0 bases and J by 5 bases, with 8 bases between them. Germline lookup yields CDR1 SNHLY and CDR2 FYNNEI. This CDR3 has 14 residues. The CDR3 spells CASSEASWNNEQFF. The CDR3, as DNA: TGTGCCAGCAGTGAAGCCAGCTGGAACAATGAGCAGTTCTTC.

This chain connects TRBV7-3 to TRBJ2-1; D call uncertain. Germline CDR1 is SGHTA and CDR2 is FQGTGA. The CDR3 is 13 amino acids. V lost 2 bases and J lost 4, with 6 bases in between. The CDR3 loop is CASSLVVYNEQFF. Written as DNA, the CDR3 is TGTGCCAGCAGCTTAGTGGTTTACAATGAGCAGTTCTTC.

This rearrangement joins TRBV7-3 to TRBJ2-1, with TRBD2 matching 9 bases. The CDR3 is 16 amino acids. CDR1 is SGHTA and CDR2 is FQGTGA in the germline V gene. The V gene end was trimmed by 5 bases and the J gene end by 5 bases; junction bases not matched to a gene: 10. CDR3 in amino acids: CASSPHSGSIDNEQFF. CDR3 coding DNA: TGTGCCAGCAGCCCCCATAGCGGGAGTATCGACAATGAGCAGTTCTTC. The variable domain in full, with the rest retrieved from reference TRBV7-3 and TRBJ2-1, is GAGVSQTPSNKVTEKGKYVELRCDPISGHTALYWYRQSLGQGPEFLIYFQGTGAADDSGLPNDRFFAVRPEGSVSTLKIQRTERGDSAVYLCASSPHSGSIDNEQFFGPGTRLTVL.

J is TRBJ2-2 and V is TRBV5-1; 14 bases are a match to TRBD2. CDR1 and CDR2 (germline): SGHRS, YFSETQ. This CDR3 has 19 amino acids. Germline trimming cut 4 bases from V and 0 bases from J; bases unmatched to any gene: 8. As DNA, the CDR3 is TGCGCCAGCAGCCAGGGACTAGCGGGAGAGTTCGCGAACACCGGGGAGCTGTTTTTT. It codes for CASSQGLAGEFANTGELFF.

The chain combines TRBV9 with TRBJ1-2, with 7 bases lining up with TRBD1. With V trimmed by 0 bases and J by 0 bases, 2 bases remained unmatched. The CDR3 runs 15 residues. Germline loops: CDR1 SGDLS, CDR2 YYNGEE. This CDR3 is CASSVGQGANYGYTF. The CDR3 bases are TGTGCCAGCAGCGTAGGGCAGGGGGCTAACTATGGCTACACCTTC.

The chain joins TRBV10-3 to TRBJ2-7, with 13 bases aligning to TRBD2. V lost 2 bases and J lost 2; bases outside the gene matches: 3. Germline CDR1 is ENHRY and CDR2 is SYGVKD. The CDR3 is made up of 16 amino acids. The CDR3 bases are TGTGCCATCAGTGAGCGACTAGCGGGAGGTCCCTACGAGCAGTACTTC. Its translation: CAISERLAGGPYEQYF.

This sequence joins TRBV5-6 and TRBJ2-4; D is unclear. Germline V CDR1 and CDR2: SGHDT, YYEEEE. V shed 4 bases and J shed 8 bases, with 13 bases lying between them. The CDR3 has 13 amino acids. The CDR3 loop is CASSPFRRDIQYF. DNA of the CDR3: TGTGCCAGCAGCCCATTTCGTCGGGACATTCAGTACTTC.

The CDR3 reads CASSWTSGRYNEQFF. The CDR3, as DNA: TGCGCCAGCAGCTGGACTAGCGGGAGGTACAATGAGCAGTTCTTC. The chain uses TRBV5-1 and TRBJ2-1; 14 bases line up with TRBD2. In germline, CDR1 is SGHRS, CDR2 YFSETQ. This CDR3 has 15 residues. Germline trimming cut 3 bases from V and 4 bases from J; bases unmatched to any gene: 0.

J is TRBJ1-6 and V is TRBV7-8; 7 bases map to TRBD1. V was clipped by 4 bases and J by 6 bases; unmatched bases: 3. The germline V gene has CDR1 SGHVS and CDR2 FQNEAQ. There are 14 residues in the CDR3. CDR3 DNA: TGTGCCAGCAGCTCCCGACAGGGTAATTCACCCCTCCACTTT. Translating it yields CASSSRQGNSPLHF.

The V and J genes are TRBV7-9 and TRBJ2-1, with D possibly matching TRBD2 (6 bases). Germline V lookup: CDR1 SEHNR, CDR2 FQNEAQ (reference sequence). V was cut by 5 bases and J by 9 bases, with 14 bases left in between. This CDR3 region has 13 residues. CDR3 sequence: CASSGGGTGEQFF. The CDR3 coding sequence is TGTGCCAGCAGCGGTGGCGGGACCGGTGAGCAGTTCTTC.

V gene TRBV30 combines with J gene TRBJ2-1; D possibly matches TRBD1 or TRBD2 (5 bases each). From germline, CDR1 is GTSNPN and CDR2 SVGIG (reference sequence). V lost 6 bases and J lost 4, with 7 bases in between. The CDR3 runs to 11 residues. CDR3 bases: TGTGCCTGCGGGGCGTACAATGAGCAGTTCTTC. This gives the protein CACGAYNEQFF.

This chain connects TRBV19 to TRBJ2-2; 8 bases match TRBD1. Losses at the gene ends were 5 bases for V and 8 bases for J; bases not matched to a gene: 13. CDR3 length: 16 amino acids. The germline gives CDR1 LNHDA, CDR2 SQIVND (reference sequence). CDR3: CASSLRTGTGRGELFF. The CDR3 nucleotides are TGTGCCAGTAGTCTGAGGACAGGGACGGGTCGGGGGGAGCTGTTTTTT.

This sequence joins TRBV11-3 and TRBJ2-7, with 11 nucleotides matching TRBD2. The CDR3 runs to 15 residues. With V trimmed by 5 bases and J by 0 bases, 3 bases remained unmatched. The germline gives CDR1 SGHNT, CDR2 YENEEA. The CDR3 coding sequence is TGTGCCAGCAGCCGGGGGACTAGCGGCTCCTACGAGCAGTACTTC. Amino acid sequence: CASSRGTSGSYEQYF.

This clone came up once. This rearrangement joins TRBV7-6 to TRBJ1-3; unclear D gene. The CDR3 extends over 15 amino acids. Germline CDR1 reads SGHVS; CDR2 reads FNYEAQ. Trimming left V 4 bases short and J 2 bases short, with 12 bases between. CDR3 nucleotide sequence: TGTGCCAGCAGCTCCCAACCCAGCACTGGAAACACCATATATTTT. It translates to CASSSQPSTGNTIYF.

The chain is built from TRBV10-2 and TRBJ2-5, with D possibly matching TRBD1 (6 bases). The germline V and J ends were trimmed by 4 bases and 5 bases, with 11 bases remaining between them. CDR3 length: 13 amino acids. Germline values: CDR1 WSHSY, CDR2 SAAADI. The CDR3: CASSGRGAETQYF. CDR3 nucleotides: TGCGCCAGCAGTGGCAGGGGCGCGGAGACCCAGTACTTC.